These 2 T cell receptor beta chains share one sample of origin, sequenced in a study of blood T cell repertoires in COVID-19 (dated by TCRdb to about 2020). Library construction relied on the immunoSEQ multiplex PCR assay. This immuneACCESS table, as held by TCRdb, lists in-frame sequences with V and J called but not all clones. Of the missing ones, under half trace to an unresolved V gene in checked studies; the others have no known cause. The sample records about 57,000 clones, approximately 90% of which are singletons. The leading ten clones occupy under 25% of the sample. The sequenced sample consisted of peripheral blood. These receptors were taken from an elderly woman with COVID-19, enrolled during active disease.

This chain joins TRBV9 and TRBJ1-1, with D unclear. With 0 bases removed from V and 10 bases from J, the gap between germline ends came to 13 bases. Looked up from germline, CDR1 is SGDLS and CDR2 is YYNGEE. This CDR3 comprises 13 residues. CDR3 amino acids: CASSVGSSTRAFF. In DNA, the CDR3 is TGTGCCAGCAGCGTAGGTTCCAGTACAAGAGCTTTCTTT.

The CDR3 nucleotides read TGTGCCAGTAGTATGGAGGGACCGGGACTAGCGGGGGGGTTGAATGAGCAGTTCTTC. This gives the protein CASSMEGPGLAGGLNEQFF. The chain carries TRBV19 and TRBJ2-1; 16 positions agree with TRBD2. The CDR3 is made up of 19 amino acids. Germline trimming cut 3 bases from V and 7 bases from J; bases unmatched to any gene: 12. CDR1 LNHDA and CDR2 SQIVND come from the germline V gene (reference sequence). Complete variable domain (other parts from reference TRBV19 and TRBJ2-1): DGGITQSPKYLFRKEGQNVTLSCEQNLNHDAMYWYRQDPGQGLRLIYYSQIVNDFQKGDIAEGYSVSREKKESFPLTVTSAQKNPTAFYLCASSMEGPGLAGGLNEQFFGPGTRLTVL.